This T cell receptor beta chain was captured in a study of human T cells and chemical hapten exposure. Time point given: pre-sensitization, week 0. Specified treatment: therapeutic diphenylcyclopropenone sensitization with weekly scalp DPC. This CDR3 has 16 amino acids. CDR1 MDHEN and CDR2 SYDVKM come from the germline V gene. Trimming took off 5 bases at V and 3 bases at J, with 14 bases between the two ends. This clonotype was seen repeatedly, ten times or more. As handled by the study authors: Samples held a median of roughly 100,000 TCRs, range 23,224–690,600. TCRdb used MiXCR to reprocess the RACE reads, holding one entry per CDR3 protein. TCRdb's processing, not the authors', yielded these V and J calls. The table lists some 360,000 distinct CDR3 sequences, roughly 4.6% of them singletons, with roughly 2.6% in the top ten.

This sequence originates from a woman in her forties or fifties with alopecia areata. Some clones in this sample may be carry-over from other donors' samples. Specimen: whole blood, collected in connection with sensitization to the hapten diphenylcyclopropenone (DPC). The chain couples TRBV28 to TRBJ2-6; maybe TRBD1 (5 bases). CDR3 coding DNA: TGTGCCAGCAGTGGGGCAGGGATCGGTGGGGCCAACGTCCTGACTTTC. This translates into CASSGAGIGGANVLTF.